A selection of T cell receptor beta chains follows, all from one sample in a study of blood T cells in healthy people across ages. TCRdb reprocessed the 5' RACE reads with MiXCR, giving one entry per CDR3 protein. The sample consists of 550,000 to 600,000 distinct CDR3 sequences, around half of them appearing once. What was sequenced was blood. These receptors all come from a man of 80 years or more in good health. The CDR3 runs from the conserved cysteine through the conserved F or W. The order of the fields is V gene, CDR3 length, CDR3 protein.

>TRBV7-2|15
CASSPMGASTDTQYF
>TRBV9|14
CASSVDTSTYGYTF
>TRBV5-1|14
CASSSGTGGSPLHF
>TRBV10-3|17
CAISEPGLAGSYNEQFF
>TRBV6-6|17
CASSYSGEGSYNSPLHF
>TRBV6-1|17
CASAQRQNSFRDYGYTF
>TRBV20-1|13
CSAGPSGGDTQYF
>TRBV9|15
CASSAVAGEGDTQYF
>TRBV2|17
CASSETPRGTGANVLTF
>TRBV29-1|14
CSSEGGGVGETQYF
>TRBV7-2|15
CASSYRPAGTDTQYF
>TRBV2|15
CASSTDASSYNKQFF
>TRBV20-1|14
CSRPQGGNNYGYTF
>TRBV18|16
CASSPGTEGVTGELFF
>TRBV20-1|14
CSANSGRPNNEQFF
>TRBV6-2/TRBV6-3|15
CASSYSGGAPETQYF
>TRBV20-1|13
CSKLAGGTDTQYF
>TRBV6-5|13
CASRIGQDYGYTF
>TRBV20-1|14
CSAREGSGANVLTF
>TRBV7-9|14
CASRLGTGIFGAFF
>TRBV5-1|16
CASSLRGDRGSHEQYF
>TRBV29-1|15
CSAGRQGAVGNEQFF